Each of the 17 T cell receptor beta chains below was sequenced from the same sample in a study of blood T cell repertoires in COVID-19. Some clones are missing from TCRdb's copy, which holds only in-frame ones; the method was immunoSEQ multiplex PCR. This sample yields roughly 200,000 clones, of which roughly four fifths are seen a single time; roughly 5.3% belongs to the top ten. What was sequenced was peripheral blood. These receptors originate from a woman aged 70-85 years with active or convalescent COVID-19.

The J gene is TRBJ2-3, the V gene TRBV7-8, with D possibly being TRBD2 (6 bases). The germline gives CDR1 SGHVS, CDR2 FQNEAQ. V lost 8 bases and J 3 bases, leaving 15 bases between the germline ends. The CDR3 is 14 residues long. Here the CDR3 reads CASRRDLGTDTQYF. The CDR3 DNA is TGTGCCAGCCGTCGGGACTTGGGGACAGATACGCAGTATTTT.

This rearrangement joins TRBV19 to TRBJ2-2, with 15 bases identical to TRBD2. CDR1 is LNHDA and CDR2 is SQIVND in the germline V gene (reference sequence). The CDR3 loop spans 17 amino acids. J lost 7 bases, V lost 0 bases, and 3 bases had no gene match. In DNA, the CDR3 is TGTGCCAGTAGTATAGAGGGACTAGCGGGAGGCAGCGGGGAGCTGTTTTTT. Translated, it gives CASSIEGLAGGSGELFF.

The CDR3 DNA follows: TGTGCCAGCAGCCGGGGACTAGCGGGAGGCGAGCAGTACTTC. It yields the protein CASSRGLAGGEQYF. The chain employs TRBV3-1 (or the pseudogene TRBV3-2) and TRBJ2-7; 15 bases agree with TRBD2. This CDR3 spans 14 amino acids. The germline gives CDR1 LGHDT, CDR2 YNNKEL (reference sequence). Losses at the gene ends were 4 bases for V and 6 bases for J; bases not matched to a gene: 1.

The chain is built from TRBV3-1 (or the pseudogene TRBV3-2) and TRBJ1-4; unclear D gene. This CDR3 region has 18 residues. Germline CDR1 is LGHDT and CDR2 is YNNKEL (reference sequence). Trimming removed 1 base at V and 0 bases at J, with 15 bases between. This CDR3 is CASSQGVDLQATNEKLFF. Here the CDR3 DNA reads TGTGCCAGCAGCCAAGGGGTCGACCTCCAGGCAACTAATGAAAAACTGTTTTTT.

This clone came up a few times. The CDR3 reads CASSSTGLAGAYEQYF. In DNA form, the CDR3 reads TGTGCCAGCAGTTCGACGGGACTAGCGGGAGCCTACGAGCAGTACTTC. The chain couples TRBV27 to TRBJ2-7; 14 bases agree with TRBD2. Trimming at V came to 4 bases and at J to 2 bases, leaving 4 bases not matched to a gene. The germline V gene has CDR1 MNHEY and CDR2 SMNVEV (reference sequence). This CDR3 comprises 16 residues.

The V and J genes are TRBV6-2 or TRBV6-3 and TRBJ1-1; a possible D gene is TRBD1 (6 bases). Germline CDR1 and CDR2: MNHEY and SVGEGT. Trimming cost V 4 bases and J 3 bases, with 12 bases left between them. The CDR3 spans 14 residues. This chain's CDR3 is CASSLGQRDTEAFF. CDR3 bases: TGTGCCAGCAGTTTAGGACAGCGAGACACTGAAGCTTTCTTT.

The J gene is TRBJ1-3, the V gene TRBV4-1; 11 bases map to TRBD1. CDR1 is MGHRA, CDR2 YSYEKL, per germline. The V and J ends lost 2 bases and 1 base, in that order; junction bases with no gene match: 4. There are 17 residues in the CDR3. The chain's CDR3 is CASSQLGQGASGNTIYF. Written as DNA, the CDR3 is TGCGCCAGCAGCCAACTTGGACAGGGGGCTTCTGGAAACACCATATATTTT.

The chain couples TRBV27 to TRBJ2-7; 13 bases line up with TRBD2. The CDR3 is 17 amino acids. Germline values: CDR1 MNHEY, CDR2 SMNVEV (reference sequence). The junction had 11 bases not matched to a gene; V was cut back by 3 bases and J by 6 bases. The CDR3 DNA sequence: TGTGCCAGCAGTTTGTCCGGACTAGCGGGAGTAGTAGGCGAGCAGTACTTC. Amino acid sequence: CASSLSGLAGVVGEQYF.

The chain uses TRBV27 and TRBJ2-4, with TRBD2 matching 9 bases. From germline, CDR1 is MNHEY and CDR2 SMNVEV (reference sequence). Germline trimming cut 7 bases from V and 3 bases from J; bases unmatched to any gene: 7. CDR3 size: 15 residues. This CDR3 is CASTPLAGNKNIQYF. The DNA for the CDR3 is TGTGCCAGCACCCCGCTAGCGGGGAACAAAAACATTCAGTACTTC.

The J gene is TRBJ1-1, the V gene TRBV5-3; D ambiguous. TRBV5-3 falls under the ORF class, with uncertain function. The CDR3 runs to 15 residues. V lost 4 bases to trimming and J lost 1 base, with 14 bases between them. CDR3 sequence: CARSPLTSPNTEAFF. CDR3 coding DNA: TGTGCCAGAAGCCCGCTGACATCACCGAACACTGAAGCTTTCTTT.

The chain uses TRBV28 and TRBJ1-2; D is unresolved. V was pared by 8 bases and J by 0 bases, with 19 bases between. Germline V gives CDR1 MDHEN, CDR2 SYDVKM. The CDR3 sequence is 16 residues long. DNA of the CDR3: TGTGCCAGCCGACATTTACCGGCACCAGCTAACTATGGCTACACCTTC. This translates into CASRHLPAPANYGYTF.

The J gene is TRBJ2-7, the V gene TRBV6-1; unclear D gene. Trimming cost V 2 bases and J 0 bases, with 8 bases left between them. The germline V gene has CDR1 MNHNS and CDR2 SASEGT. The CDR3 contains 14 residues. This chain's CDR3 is CASSERSLSYEQYF. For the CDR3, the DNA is TGTGCCAGCAGTGAACGTTCCCTCTCCTACGAGCAGTACTTC.

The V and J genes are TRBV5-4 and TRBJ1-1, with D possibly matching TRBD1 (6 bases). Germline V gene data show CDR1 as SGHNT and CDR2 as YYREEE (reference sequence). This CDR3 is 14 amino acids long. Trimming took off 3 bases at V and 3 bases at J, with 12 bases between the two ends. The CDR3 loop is CASSWGEGDTEAFF. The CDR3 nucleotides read TGTGCCAGCAGCTGGGGGGAGGGGGACACTGAAGCTTTCTTT.

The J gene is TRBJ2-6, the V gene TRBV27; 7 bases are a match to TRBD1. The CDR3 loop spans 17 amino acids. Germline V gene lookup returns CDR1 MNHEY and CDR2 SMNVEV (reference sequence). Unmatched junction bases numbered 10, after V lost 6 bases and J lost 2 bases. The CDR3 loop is CASSQRATGAGANVLTF. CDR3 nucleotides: TGTGCCAGCAGCCAGAGGGCTACAGGGGCTGGGGCCAACGTCCTGACTTTC. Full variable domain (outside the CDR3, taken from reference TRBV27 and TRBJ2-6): EAQVTQNPRYLITVTGKKLTVTCSQNMNHEYMSWYRQDPGLGLRQIYYSMNVEVTDKGDVPEGYKVSRKEKRNFPLILESPSPNQTSLYFCASSQRATGAGANVLTFGAGSRLTVL.

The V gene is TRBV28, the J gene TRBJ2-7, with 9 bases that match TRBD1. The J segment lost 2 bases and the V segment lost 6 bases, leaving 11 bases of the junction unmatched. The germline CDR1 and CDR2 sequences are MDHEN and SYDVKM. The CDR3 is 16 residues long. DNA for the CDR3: TGTGCCAGCAGGACAGGGGGGACCCCGACAACCTACGAGCAGTACTTC. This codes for CASRTGGTPTTYEQYF. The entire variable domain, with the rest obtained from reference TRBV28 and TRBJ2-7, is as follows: DVKVTQSSRYLVKRTGEKVFLECVQDMDHENMFWYRQDPGLGLRLIYFSYDVKMKEKGDIPEGYSVSREKKERFSLILESASTNQTSMYLCASRTGGTPTTYEQYFGPGTRLTVT.

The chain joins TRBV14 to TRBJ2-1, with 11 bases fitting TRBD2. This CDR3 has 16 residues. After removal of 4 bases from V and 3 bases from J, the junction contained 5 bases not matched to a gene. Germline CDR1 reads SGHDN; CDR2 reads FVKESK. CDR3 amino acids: CASSLRLAGLYNEQFF. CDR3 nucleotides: TGTGCCAGCAGCCTGAGACTAGCGGGACTCTACAATGAGCAGTTCTTC. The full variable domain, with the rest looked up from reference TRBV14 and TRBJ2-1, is EAGVTQFPSHSVIEKGQTVTLRCDPISGHDNLYWYRRVMGKEIKFLLHFVKESKQDESGMPNNRFLAERTGGTYSTLKVQPAELEDSGVYFCASSLRLAGLYNEQFFGPGTRLTVL.

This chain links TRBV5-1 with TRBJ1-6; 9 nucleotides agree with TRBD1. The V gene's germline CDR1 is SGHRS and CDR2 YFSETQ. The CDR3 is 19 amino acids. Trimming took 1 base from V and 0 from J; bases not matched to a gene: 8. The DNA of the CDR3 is TGCGCCAGCAGCTTGTGGGAAACAGGGGGCAGCTCCTATAATTCACCCCTCCACTTT. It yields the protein CASSLWETGGSSYNSPLHF.